These T cell receptor beta chains were read from a single sample in a study of T cell responses to AZD1222 COVID-19 vaccine. Only in-frame clones appear in the TCRdb table, and some are missing; sequencing was by immunoSEQ multiplex PCR. The table shows 160,000 or so clones, with around 87% occurring only once. This sample comprised peripheral blood, obtained 28 days after the second AZD1222 dose. The receptors were gathered from an adult who received the AZD1222 COVID-19 vaccine. Both conserved end residues are part of each CDR3.

v_call,cdr3_aa
TRBV12-3/TRBV12-4,CASGGWVNEQFF
TRBV6-6,CASIRTSGRAYNEQFF
TRBV5-4,CASRMNGIHNEQFF
TRBV5-1,CASSLGAKGGQETQYF
TRBV7-3,CASRGDQTEAFF
TRBV28,CASSIGGEGSEKLFF
TRBV27,CASSPRGTGNTIYF
TRBV21-1,CARTGAGGGTGELFF
TRBV7-8,CASSPHPGQGGETQYF
TRBV9,CASSVGGVSVNEQFF
TRBV9,CASSPGVSNQPQHF
TRBV3-1/TRBV3-2,CASSSRLAAGTGELFF
TRBV7-3,CASSPKGLAFDEQFF
TRBV5-6,CASSLGGHNTGELFF
TRBV2,CASTQASGLVHGYTF